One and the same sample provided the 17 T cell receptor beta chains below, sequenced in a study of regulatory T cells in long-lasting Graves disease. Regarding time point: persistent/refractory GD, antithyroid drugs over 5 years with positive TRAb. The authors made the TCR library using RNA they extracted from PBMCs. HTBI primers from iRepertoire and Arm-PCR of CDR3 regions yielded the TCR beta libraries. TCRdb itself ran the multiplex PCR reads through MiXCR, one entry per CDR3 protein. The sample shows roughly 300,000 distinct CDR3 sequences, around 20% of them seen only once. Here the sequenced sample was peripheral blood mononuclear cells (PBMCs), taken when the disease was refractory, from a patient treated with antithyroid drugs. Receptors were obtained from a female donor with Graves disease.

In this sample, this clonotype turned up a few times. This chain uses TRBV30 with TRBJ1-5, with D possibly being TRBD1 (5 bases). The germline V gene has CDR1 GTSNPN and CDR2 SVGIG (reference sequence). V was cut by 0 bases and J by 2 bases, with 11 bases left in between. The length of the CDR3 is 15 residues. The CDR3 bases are TGTGCCTGGAGTGTAGGGGCTTGGGGCAATCAGCCCCAGCATTTT. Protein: CAWSVGAWGNQPQHF.

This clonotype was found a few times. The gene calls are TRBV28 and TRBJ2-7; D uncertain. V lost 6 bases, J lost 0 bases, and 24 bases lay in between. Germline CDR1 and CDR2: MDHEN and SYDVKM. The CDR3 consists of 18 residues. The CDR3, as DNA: TGTGCCAGCAGCCCCTCATTATTAGCTAGTAACCGCTCCTACGAGCAGTACTTC. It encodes CASSPSLLASNRSYEQYF.

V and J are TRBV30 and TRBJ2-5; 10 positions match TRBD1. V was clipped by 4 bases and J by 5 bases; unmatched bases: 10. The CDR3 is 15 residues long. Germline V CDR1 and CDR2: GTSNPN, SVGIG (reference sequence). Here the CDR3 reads CAWTQGQGPRETQYF. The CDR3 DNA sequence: TGTGCCTGGACCCAGGGACAGGGGCCGCGGGAGACCCAGTACTTC.

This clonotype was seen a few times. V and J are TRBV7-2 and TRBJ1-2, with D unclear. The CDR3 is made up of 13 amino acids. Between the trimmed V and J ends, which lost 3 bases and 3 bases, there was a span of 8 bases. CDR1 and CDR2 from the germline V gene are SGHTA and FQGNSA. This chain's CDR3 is CASSFYSDYGYTF. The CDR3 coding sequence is TGTGCCAGCAGCTTTTACAGTGACTATGGCTACACCTTC.

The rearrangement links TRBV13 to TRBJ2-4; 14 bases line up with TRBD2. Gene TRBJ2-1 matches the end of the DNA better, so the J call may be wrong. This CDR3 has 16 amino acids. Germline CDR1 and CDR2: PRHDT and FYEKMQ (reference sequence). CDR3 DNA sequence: TGTGCCAGCAGCTTAGAGGGACTAGCGGGAGTCGTTGAGCAGTTCTTC. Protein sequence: CASSLEGLAGVVEQFF.

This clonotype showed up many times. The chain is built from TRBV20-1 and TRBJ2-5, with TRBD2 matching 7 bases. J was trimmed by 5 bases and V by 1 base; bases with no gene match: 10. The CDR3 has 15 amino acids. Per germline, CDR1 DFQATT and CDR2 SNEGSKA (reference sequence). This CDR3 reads CSARASAGVGETQYF. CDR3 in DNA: TGCAGTGCTAGAGCGTCGGCGGGGGTGGGGGAGACCCAGTACTTC.

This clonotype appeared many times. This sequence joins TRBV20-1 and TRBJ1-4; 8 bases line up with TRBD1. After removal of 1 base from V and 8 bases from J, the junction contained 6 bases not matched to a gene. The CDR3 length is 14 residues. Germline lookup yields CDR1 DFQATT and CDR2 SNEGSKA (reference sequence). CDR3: CSARAQGAGEKLFF. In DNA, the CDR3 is TGCAGTGCTAGAGCTCAGGGGGCCGGGGAAAAACTGTTTTTT.

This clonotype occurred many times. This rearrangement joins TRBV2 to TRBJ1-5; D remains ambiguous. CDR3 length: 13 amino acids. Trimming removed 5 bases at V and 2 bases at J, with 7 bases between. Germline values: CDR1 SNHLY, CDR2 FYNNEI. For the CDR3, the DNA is TGTGCCAGCAGTTTCAGCGGCAATCAGCCCCAGCATTTT. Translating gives CASSFSGNQPQHF.

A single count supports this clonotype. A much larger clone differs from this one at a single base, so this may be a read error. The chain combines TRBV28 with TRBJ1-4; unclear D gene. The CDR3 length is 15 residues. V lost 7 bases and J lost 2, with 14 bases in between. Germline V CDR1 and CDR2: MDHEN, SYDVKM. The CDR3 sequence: CASNPGGRTNEKLFF. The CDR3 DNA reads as TGTGCCAGCAACCCCGGTGGGCGCACTAATGAAAAACTGTTTTTT. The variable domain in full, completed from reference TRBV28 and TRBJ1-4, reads DVKVTQSSRYLVKRTGEKVFLECVQDMDHENMFWYRQDPGLGLRLIYFSYDVKMKEKGDIPEGYSVSREKKERFSLILESASTNQTSMYLCASNPGGRTNEKLFFGSGTQLSVL.

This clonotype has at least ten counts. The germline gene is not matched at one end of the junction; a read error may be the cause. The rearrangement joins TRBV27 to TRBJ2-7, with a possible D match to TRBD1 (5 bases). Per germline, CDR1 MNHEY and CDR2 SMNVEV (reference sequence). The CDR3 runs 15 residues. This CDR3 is CASGAIGRSSYEQYF. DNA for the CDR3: TGTGCCAGCGGGGCTATCGGACGGTCCTCCTACGAACAGTACTTC.

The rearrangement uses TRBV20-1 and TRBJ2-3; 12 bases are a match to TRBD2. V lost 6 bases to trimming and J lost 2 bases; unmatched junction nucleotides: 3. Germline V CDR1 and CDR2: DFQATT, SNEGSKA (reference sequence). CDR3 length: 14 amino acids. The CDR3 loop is CSARTSGNTDTQYF. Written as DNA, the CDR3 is TGCAGTGCCCGGACTAGCGGGAACACAGATACGCAGTATTTT.

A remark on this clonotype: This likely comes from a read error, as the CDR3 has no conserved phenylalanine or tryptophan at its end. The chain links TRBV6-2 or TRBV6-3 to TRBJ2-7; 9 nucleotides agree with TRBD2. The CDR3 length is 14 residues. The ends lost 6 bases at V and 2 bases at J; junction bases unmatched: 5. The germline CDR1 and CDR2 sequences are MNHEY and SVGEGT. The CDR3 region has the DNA TGTGCCAGCAGGAGGGGCGGGAGGGCCTACGAGCAGTACTCC. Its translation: CASRRGGRAYEQYS.

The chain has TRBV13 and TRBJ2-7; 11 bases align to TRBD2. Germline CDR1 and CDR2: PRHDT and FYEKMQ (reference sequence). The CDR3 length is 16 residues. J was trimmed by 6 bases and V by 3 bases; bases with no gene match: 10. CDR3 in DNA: TGTGCCAGCAGCTTTGGCGTCGGGACTAGCGGTTCCGAGCAGTACTTC. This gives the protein CASSFGVGTSGSEQYF.

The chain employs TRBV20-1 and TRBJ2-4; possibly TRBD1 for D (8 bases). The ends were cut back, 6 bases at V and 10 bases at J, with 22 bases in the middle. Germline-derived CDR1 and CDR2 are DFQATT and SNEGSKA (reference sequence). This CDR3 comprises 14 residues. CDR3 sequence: CSAPETGGGGIQYF. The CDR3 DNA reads TGCAGTGCCCCCGAAACAGGGGGGGGGGGAATTCAGTACTTC.

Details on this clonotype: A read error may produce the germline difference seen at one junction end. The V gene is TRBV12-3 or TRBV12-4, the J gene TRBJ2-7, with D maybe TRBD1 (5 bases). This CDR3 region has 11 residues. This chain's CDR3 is CANSQGYEQYF. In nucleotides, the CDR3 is TGTGCCAACAGTCAGGGCTACGAGCAGTACTTC.

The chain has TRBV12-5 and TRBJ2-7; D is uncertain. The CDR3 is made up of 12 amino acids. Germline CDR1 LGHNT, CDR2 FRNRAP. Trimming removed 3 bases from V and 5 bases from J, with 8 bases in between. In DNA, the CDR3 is TGTGCTAGTGGTTTTTCGGTCGACGAGCAGTACTTC. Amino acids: CASGFSVDEQYF.

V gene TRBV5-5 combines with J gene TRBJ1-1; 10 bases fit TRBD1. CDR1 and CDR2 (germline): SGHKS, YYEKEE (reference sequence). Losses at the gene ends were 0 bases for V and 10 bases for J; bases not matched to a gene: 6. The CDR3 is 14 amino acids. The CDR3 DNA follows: TGTGCCAGCAGCTTGGTGGGACAGGGGTACGGAGCTTTCTTT. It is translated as CASSLVGQGYGAFF.